Sequencing of this TCR beta chain was carried out in a study of HIV-infected patients and healthy controls. Roughly three months, about 14 weeks, into antiretroviral therapy, follow-up blood was collected. No cell fractionation was done, so the repertoire covers all unsorted peripheral blood T cells. This clonotype is medium-sized in the sample. What it binds is not known. This beta chain is off target for a library built for alpha chains, so its abundance means little. Per germline, CDR1 SGHAT and CDR2 FQNNGV. The CDR3 contains 18 residues. With 1 base removed from V and 5 bases from J, the gap between germline ends came to 23 bases. General study findings and limits: HIV-associated CDR3 frequencies dropped significantly during therapy; CMV-associated ones, mostly rising, changed nonsignificantly. Significantly higher mean Gini indices appeared in HIV-infected repertoires, possibly reflecting oligoclonality.

cDNA was made from approximately 0.55 ug RNA using alpha and beta constant primers. Each of the alpha and beta chains got its own library through chain-specific third strand synthesis with indices. All rearrangements within a chain used one primer pair; cDNA molecules carried barcodes. The library had 12-nucleotide molecular identifiers formed by two random hexamers joined together. In TCRdb, the 5' RACE reads were re-called with MiXCR into one record per CDR3 protein. Of roughly 7,400 distinct CDR3 sequences in the sample, approximately 6.8% are singletons; the top ten hold around 20%. Sample: blood, taken during antiretroviral therapy. This chain uses TRBV11-2 with TRBJ2-5, with D unclear. The receptor was derived from an adult with HIV infection. The CDR3 DNA sequence: TGTGCCAGCAGCTTAGGTGGATCTATATTAGAAGTGTGGGAGACCCAGTACTTC. Encoded protein: CASSLGGSILEVWETQYF. Full variable domain (missing parts from reference TRBV11-2 and TRBJ2-5): EAGVAQSPRYKIIEKRQSVAFWCNPISGHATLYWYQQILGQGPKLLIQFQNNGVVDDSQLPKDRFSAERLKGVDSTLKIQPAKLEDSAVYLCASSLGGSILEVWETQYFGPGTRLLVL.